The TCR beta chain under discussion was sequenced for a study of OX40 agonist ivuxolimab in advanced cancers. Profiled with immunoSEQ multiplex PCR; TCRdb holds only in-frame clones, not every one. The table includes approximately 60,000 clones, 81% detected once. This clone has more than one count but fewer than ten. Other DNA sequences from this sample encode an identical CDR3 as well. The source was CD4+ or CD8+ T cells sorted from blood, collected in a trial of the OX40 agonist ivuxolimab. The receptor was isolated from an adult with an advanced solid tumor such as melanoma, head and neck, liver or kidney cancer.

CDR3 nucleotides: TGCAGTGCTAGCGGATACAATGAGCAGTTCTTC. Protein sequence: CSASGYNEQFF. The V call is TRBV20-1, the J call TRBJ2-1; D is ambiguous. Germline V gene sequence: CDR1 DFQATT, CDR2 SNEGSKA (reference sequence). The CDR3 runs 11 residues. V gave up 3 bases and J gave up 4 bases, with 4 bases separating them.